The rows below give T cell receptor beta chains drawn from one sample of a study of cytomegalovirus exposure and HLA in healthy donors. Clones were read by immunoSEQ multiplex PCR, and TCRdb kept only the in-frame ones, dropping some. The data show 100,000 or so clones, about four fifths seen once. The sequenced material came from PBMCs. These receptors originate from a young man in good health and CMV-seronegative. Both conserved end residues are part of each CDR3. Fields, in order: clone size, D gene, V gene, J gene, CDR3 protein, CDR3 DNA. D genes are given only for firm matches. Clone size, where shown, is once, few, many, or a class for clones that have expanded.

clone size: -
D gene: TRBD2
V gene: TRBV7-9
J gene: TRBJ2-3
CDR3 protein: CASSLIAGLRDTQYF
CDR3 DNA: TGTGCCAGCAGCTTAATAGCGGGATTGCGCGATACGCAGTATTTT

clone size: -
D gene: TRBD2
V gene: TRBV5-4
J gene: TRBJ2-1
CDR3 protein: CASSPVVAGSSYNEQFF
CDR3 DNA: TGTGCCAGCAGCCCCGTGGTAGCGGGTAGCTCCTACAATGAGCAGTTCTTC

clone size: -
D gene: TRBD2
V gene: TRBV19
J gene: TRBJ2-2
CDR3 protein: CASSIRLAGYTGELFF
CDR3 DNA: TGTGCCAGTAGTATCCGACTAGCGGGGTACACCGGGGAGCTGTTTTTT

clone size: many
D gene: TRBD2
V gene: TRBV28
J gene: TRBJ2-1
CDR3 protein: CASSAPGLAGGNEQFF
CDR3 DNA: TGTGCCAGCAGTGCGCCGGGACTAGCGGGAGGCAATGAGCAGTTCTTC

clone size: -
D gene: -
V gene: TRBV15
J gene: TRBJ1-2
CDR3 protein: CATSRGGLVREGYTF
CDR3 DNA: TGTGCCACCAGCAGAGGCGGCCTGGTGCGTGAAGGCTACACCTTC

clone size: -
D gene: -
V gene: TRBV27
J gene: TRBJ2-3
CDR3 protein: CASSLAAGRDTQYF
CDR3 DNA: TGTGCCAGCAGTTTAGCCGCCGGGAGAGATACGCAGTATTTT

clone size: once
D gene: -
V gene: TRBV7-9
J gene: TRBJ2-1
CDR3 protein: CASSPDTENEQFF
CDR3 DNA: TGTGCCAGCAGCCCCGATACGGAGAATGAGCAGTTCTTC

clone size: -
D gene: TRBD1
V gene: TRBV6-5
J gene: TRBJ2-7
CDR3 protein: CASRRPGQGYEQYF
CDR3 DNA: TGTGCCAGCAGAAGACCGGGACAGGGTTACGAGCAGTACTTC

clone size: -
D gene: -
V gene: TRBV7-7
J gene: TRBJ1-4
CDR3 protein: CAIGRGGDGEKLFF
CDR3 DNA: TGTGCTATCGGGAGGGGGGGCGATGGTGAAAAACTGTTTTTT

clone size: few
D gene: -
V gene: TRBV2
J gene: TRBJ1-5
CDR3 protein: CASRQGLNQPQHF
CDR3 DNA: TGTGCCAGCAGACAGGGCCTCAATCAGCCCCAGCATTTT